A single sample is the source of the 10 T cell receptor beta chains below, sequenced in a study of radiotherapy plus CTLA-4 blockade in lung cancer. Here immunoSEQ multiplex PCR was the method, and the copy in TCRdb shows in-frame clones only, minus some. The data hold some 110,000 clones, with around 75% observed a single time. This material consisted of peripheral blood, taken from a patient treated with radiotherapy plus ipilimumab. These receptor sequences come from a human donor with non-small cell lung cancer who had a partial response to radiotherapy plus ipilimumab.

As regards this clone: The sample has other DNA sequences that encode this CDR3 too. The CDR3 reads CASSLVGQGETQYF. CDR3 coding DNA: TGCGCCAGCAGCTTGGTGGGACAGGGGGAGACCCAGTACTTC. The chain uses TRBV5-1 and TRBJ2-5, with 10 positions matching TRBD1. CDR3 length equals 14 residues. CDR1 SGHRS and CDR2 YFSETQ come from the germline V gene. Trimming took 0 bases from V and 5 from J; bases not matched to a gene: 1.

This clone occurred a few times. J is TRBJ1-1 and V is TRBV4-3; D gene uncertain. Between the trimmed V and J ends, which lost 0 bases and 1 base, there was a span of 3 bases. In germline, CDR1 is LGHNA, CDR2 YSLEER. This CDR3 is 13 amino acids long. CDR3 DNA: TGCGCCAGCAGCCAAGACTGGAACACTGAAGCTTTCTTT. This translates into CASSQDWNTEAFF.

J is TRBJ2-3 and V is TRBV18; TRBD2 aligns across 8 bases. This CDR3 is 17 amino acids long. Trimming cost V 4 bases and J 0 bases; bases outside gene matches: 9. Germline CDR1 and CDR2: KGHSH and LQKENI. The CDR3 coding sequence is TGTGCCAGCTCACGGGAGTTACTAGCGGCAAGCACAGATACGCAGTATTTT. Translating it yields CASSRELLAASTDTQYF.

The J gene is TRBJ2-1, the V gene TRBV28, with 8 bases identical to TRBD2. With V trimmed by 5 bases and J by 2 bases, 5 bases remained unmatched. Germline assignment: CDR1 MDHEN and CDR2 SYDVKM. The CDR3 is 15 amino acids. CDR3 amino acids: CASSGLASPYNEQFF. The CDR3 nucleotides read TGTGCCAGCAGTGGACTAGCCTCTCCCTACAATGAGCAGTTCTTC.

The CDR3 nucleotides are TGTGCCAGCAGTGAGGGGGGGCCTGCCTGGCAAGAGACCCAGTACTTC. Its protein is CASSEGGPAWQETQYF. The rearrangement uses TRBV28 and TRBJ2-5; a possible D gene is TRBD2 (7 bases). The CDR3 has 16 residues. The ends were cut back, 5 bases at V and 2 bases at J, with 18 bases in the middle. The germline V gene has CDR1 MDHEN and CDR2 SYDVKM.

The J gene is TRBJ2-3, the V gene TRBV28; D perhaps matches TRBD2 (6 bases). From germline, CDR1 is MDHEN and CDR2 SYDVKM. The CDR3 covers 14 residues. With 2 bases removed from V and 5 bases from J, the gap between germline ends came to 11 bases. The CDR3: CASSLGGSRDTQYF. For the CDR3, the DNA is TGTGCCAGCAGTTTAGGAGGGAGTCGAGATACGCAGTATTTT.

This chain connects TRBV6-4 to TRBJ2-2; TRBD2 matches 12 bases. This CDR3 comprises 16 residues. The germline gives CDR1 MRHNA, CDR2 SNTAGT. J gave up 6 bases and V 0 bases, and 2 bases lay outside the gene matches. The CDR3 DNA sequence: TGTGCCAGCAGTGACTCTCTAGCGGGAGGGTCCGGGGAGCTGTTTTTT. The encoded protein is CASSDSLAGGSGELFF.

This clone was recorded once. The sample contains more than one DNA sequence encoding this CDR3. The chain has TRBV18 and TRBJ1-1, with 10 bases that match TRBD1. The CDR3 length is 15 residues. V dropped 3 bases and J dropped 3; count of bases not matched to a gene: 4. Germline CDR1 reads KGHSH; CDR2 reads LQKENI. The chain's CDR3 is CASSPAGTGDTEAFF. CDR3 nucleotides: TGTGCCAGCTCACCCGCCGGGACAGGGGACACTGAAGCTTTCTTT.

This CDR3 is CASSSQGALGVGYTF. The CDR3 bases are TGTGCCAGCAGCTCACAGGGGGCACTAGGGGTCGGCTACACCTTC. This rearrangement joins TRBV7-2 to TRBJ1-2, with 9 bases identical to TRBD1. CDR3 size: 15 residues. V shed 4 bases and J 8 bases; nucleotides not matched to a gene: 11. Germline assignment: CDR1 SGHTA and CDR2 FQGNSA.

The chain employs TRBV15 and TRBJ1-5, with 7 bases lining up with TRBD1. In germline, CDR1 is LNHNV, CDR2 YYDKDF (reference sequence). The J segment lost 3 bases and the V segment lost 0 bases, leaving 2 bases of the junction unmatched. The CDR3 runs to 15 residues. The CDR3 DNA sequence: TGTGCCACCAGCAGAGATCAGGGGGTCAATCAGCCCCAGCATTTT. It encodes CATSRDQGVNQPQHF.